The entry that follows covers one T cell receptor (beta chain) sequence. These data are taken from a study of spatial heterogeneity in lung cancer. As to time point: sample taken at primary tumor resection. TCRdb re-called the 5' RACE reads with MiXCR, one entry per CDR3 protein. The sample includes 39,000 or so distinct CDR3 sequences, 7.5% to 8% of them seen just once. The sequence came from a male donor with early-stage non-small cell lung cancer. This specimen was PBMCs, taken at surgery.

The CDR3, as DNA: TGTGCCTGGAGTGCCATGGTAGCCTACAATGAGCAGTTCTTC. Translation: CAWSAMVAYNEQFF. The V call is TRBV30, the J call TRBJ2-1, with unresolved D. The CDR3 is 14 residues long. CDR1 GTSNPN and CDR2 SVGIG come from the germline V gene (reference sequence). V gave up 1 base and J gave up 2 bases, with 9 bases separating them.